This T cell receptor beta chain was found in a study of CXCR3-negative and CXCR3-positive naive CD8 T cells. Points from the study as a whole: Similar TRBV-TRBJ gene usage was seen in naive CXCR3-negative and CXCR3-positive cells, but not in memory cells. Against CXCR3-negative naive cells, CXCR3-positive naive cells showed more hydrophobic TRB CDR3s. Both naive subsets had comparably high diversity; memory CD8+ cells much lower.

The CDR3 sequence is 15 residues long. The germline V gene has CDR1 SGHNT and CDR2 YENEEA. UMI-labeled 5' RACE yielded the TRB cDNA libraries. TCRdb re-called the 5' RACE reads and shows each CDR3 protein once, DNA omitted. This sample contains some 6,200 distinct CDR3 sequences. Comment on this clonotype: Its antigen is as yet unknown.

Material: naive CXCR3+ CD8+ T cells from blood. Indicated subset: CD45RO-CCR7+CD27+CD95- naive CD8+ T cells expressing CXCR3 (TNR3+). This TCR was sampled from a human donor in good health. Some clones in this sample may be carry-over from other donors' samples. The rearrangement uses TRBV11-3 and TRBJ2-1; there is no DNA to check the TCRdb D call of TRBD2. The CDR3 loop is CASRGTSGSFNEQFF.